Shown below are 9 T cell receptor beta chains from a single sample sequenced in a study of cytomegalovirus exposure and HLA in healthy donors. Researchers ran the PCR with 60 Vbeta and 13 Jbeta primers. The repertoire was sequenced with immunoSEQ multiplex PCR; TCRdb's copy has only in-frame clones and lacks some. The sample has about 180,000 clones, over 60% seen once; the top ten hold 5% to 7%. The sample taken for sequencing was PBMCs. These receptors were obtained from a man in his forties or fifties in good health and CMV-seronegative.

The rearrangement joins TRBV19 to TRBJ1-2, with TRBD1 identical over 7 bases. CDR3 length equals 16 residues. Germline V CDR1 and CDR2: LNHDA, SQIVND (reference sequence). After removal of 4 bases from V and 3 bases from J, the junction contained 11 bases not matched to a gene. CDR3 sequence (DNA): TGTGCCAGTAGTACCAACCAAAGGGGGCTCGACTATGGCTACACCTTC. Residues: CASSTNQRGLDYGYTF.

This chain links TRBV5-5 with TRBJ1-2; weak D call: TRBD1 (5 bases). The V and J ends lost 3 bases and 4 bases respectively, with 16 bases between them. Per the germline V gene, CDR1 is SGHKS and CDR2 is YYEKEE (reference sequence). This CDR3 has 15 residues. The CDR3 DNA reads as TGTGCCAGCAGCTCGCGGGGGACGGATAGCTATGGCTACACCTTC. It yields the protein CASSSRGTDSYGYTF.

V is TRBV4-3 and J is TRBJ2-3, with 7 bases fitting TRBD1. The ends lost 3 bases at V and 4 bases at J; junction bases unmatched: 7. This CDR3 has 15 residues. Germline values: CDR1 LGHNA, CDR2 YSLEER. The CDR3 nucleotides read TGCGCCAGCAGCCAGTGGACAGGCGGGCCAGATACGCAGTATTTT. It is translated as CASSQWTGGPDTQYF.

This chain joins TRBV10-1 and TRBJ2-1; a possible D gene is TRBD1 (6 bases). V was pared by 9 bases and J by 9 bases, with 12 bases between. Germline lookup yields CDR1 WNHNN and CDR2 SYGVQD (reference sequence). This CDR3 has 11 residues. The CDR3 DNA reads TGCGCCAGTCTCAGGGGTACTGAGCAGTTCTTC. Its translation: CASLRGTEQFF.

This clone was seen a handful of times. This chain uses TRBV5-4 with TRBJ2-2, with D possibly TRBD2 on 5 matching bases. Trimming pared 4 bases from V and 1 base from J, leaving 17 bases between. This CDR3 is 17 amino acids long. Germline V CDR1 and CDR2: SGHNT, YYREEE (reference sequence). The CDR3 DNA reads TGTGCCAGCAGCCTCACCATACCTCGGGGGAACACCGGGGAGCTGTTTTTT. Its protein product is CASSLTIPRGNTGELFF.

The genes are TRBV18 and TRBJ2-5; TRBD1 agrees at 7 bases. Germline lookup yields CDR1 KGHSH and CDR2 LQKENI. The CDR3 covers 14 residues. With V trimmed by 3 bases and J by 2 bases, 3 bases remained unmatched. CDR3 loop: CASSPQQGQETQYF. The CDR3 DNA sequence: TGTGCCAGCTCACCGCAACAGGGGCAAGAGACCCAGTACTTC.

The V call is TRBV11-3, the J call TRBJ2-1, with TRBD2 matching over 15 bases. Losses at the gene ends were 5 bases for V and 8 bases for J; bases not matched to a gene: 7. The CDR3 consists of 16 residues. Germline V gives CDR1 SGHNT, CDR2 YENEEA. CDR3 residues: CASSLRTSGRADEQFF. The CDR3 nucleotides read TGTGCCAGCAGCCTAAGGACTAGCGGGAGGGCCGATGAGCAGTTCTTC.

Concerning this clone itself: Within the sample, other DNA sequences also encode this same CDR3. The chain carries TRBV5-1 and TRBJ2-5; 10 bases are shared with TRBD2. The CDR3 length is 16 residues. Looked up from germline, CDR1 is SGHRS and CDR2 is YFSETQ. V trimming: 0 bases; J trimming: 4 bases; junction bases outside the gene matches: 6. The CDR3 bases are TGCGCCAGCAGCTTGGGGGGGTCTAGCGGGAGAGAGACCCAGTACTTC. This encodes CASSLGGSSGRETQYF. Looking up the rest from reference TRBV5-1 and TRBJ2-5 gives the full variable domain: KAGVTQTPRYLIKTRGQQVTLSCSPISGHRSVSWYQQTPGQGLQFLFEYFSETQRNKGNFPGRFSGRQFSNSRSEMNVSTLELGDSALYLCASSLGGSSGRETQYFGPGTRLLVL.

The V gene is TRBV7-8, the J gene TRBJ1-2; D not resolved. The CDR3 consists of 14 residues. The germline CDR1 and CDR2 sequences are SGHVS and FQNEAQ. Trimming stripped 2 bases from V and 4 bases from J, with 11 bases between. The chain's CDR3 is CASSLFDKGYGYTF. The CDR3 nucleotides read TGTGCCAGCAGCTTATTTGACAAAGGCTATGGCTACACCTTC.